A single sample gave rise to the 10 T cell receptor beta chains below, sequenced in a study of blood T cell repertoires in COVID-19 (dated by TCRdb to the early 2020s). Libraries were constructed by the immunoSEQ multiplex PCR assay. Imported from immuneACCESS, the table was reduced by TCRdb to in-frame sequences with V and J called. These copies leave out some clones; in studies compared against another copy, an unresolved V gene accounts for under half, and the cause of the remainder is not known. In this sample the table shows about 150,000 clones, roughly 82% of which occur a single time. The ten largest clones represent 7.2% of the sample. Sequencing used peripheral blood. All receptors derive from a woman aged 50 to 60 in a cohort sampled during active or convalescent COVID-19.

The genes are TRBV18 and TRBJ1-2, with a weak D call TRBD1 (6 bases). Germline V gene lookup returns CDR1 KGHSH and CDR2 LQKENI. V lost 3 bases and J 8 bases, leaving 16 bases between the germline ends. The CDR3 length is 14 residues. This chain's CDR3 is CASSPGAGDRGYTF. The CDR3 coding sequence is TGTGCCAGCTCACCGGGGGCAGGGGATCGAGGCTACACCTTC.

There are a few counts of this clone. An end of the junction differs from the germline gene, which may be a read error. This sequence joins TRBV7-7 and TRBJ2-5; D perhaps matches TRBD2 (5 bases). Germline-derived CDR1 and CDR2 are SSHAT and FNYEAQ (reference sequence). This CDR3 is 15 amino acids long. CDR3 region: CASSLVREAGETQYF. Written as DNA, the CDR3 is TGTGCTAGCAGCTTAGTCCGGGAAGCCGGGGAGACCCAGTACTTC. The whole variable domain, remainder taken from reference TRBV7-7 and TRBJ2-5, is GAGVSQSPRYKVTKRGQDVTLRCDPISSHATLYWYQQALGQGPEFLTYFNYEAQPDKSGLPSDRFSAERPEGSISTLTIQRTEQRDSAMYRCASSLVREAGETQYFGPGTRLLVL.

This chain joins TRBV6-4 and TRBJ1-3; D gene uncertain. The CDR3 covers 16 residues. Trimming took off 0 bases at V and 2 bases at J, with 11 bases between the two ends. CDR1 is MRHNA and CDR2 is SNTAGT in the germline V gene. CDR3 residues: CASSDSIPGPGNTIYF. CDR3 in DNA: TGTGCCAGCAGTGACTCGATTCCCGGTCCTGGAAACACCATATATTTT.

The CDR3 region is CASRFGTGSGNTIYF. For the CDR3, the DNA is TGTGCCAGCAGGTTCGGGACAGGGTCTGGAAACACCATATATTTT. The chain is built from TRBV25-1 and TRBJ1-3, with 9 bases lining up with TRBD1. V was clipped by 6 bases and J by 1 base; unmatched bases: 4. Germline CDR1 and CDR2: MGHDK and SYGVNS. The CDR3 extends over 15 amino acids.

The chain employs TRBV19 and TRBJ2-5, with 10 bases matching TRBD1. The V gene's germline CDR1 is LNHDA and CDR2 SQIVND (reference sequence). CDR3 length equals 17 residues. V was pared by 4 bases and J by 7 bases, with 15 bases of the junction left unmatched. The CDR3 protein is CASSTGQGQGGPRTQYF. For the CDR3, the DNA is TGTGCCAGTAGTACGGGACAGGGGCAAGGGGGCCCTCGGACCCAGTACTTC.

V gene TRBV19 combines with J gene TRBJ1-6; 7 nucleotides line up with TRBD1. Unmatched junction bases numbered 2, after V lost 3 bases and J lost 6 bases. This CDR3 contains 14 residues. The germline gives CDR1 LNHDA, CDR2 SQIVND (reference sequence). CDR3 protein: CASSMQGGNSPLHF. The CDR3 nucleotides are TGTGCCAGTAGTATGCAGGGGGGTAATTCACCCCTCCACTTT.

The rearrangement links TRBV5-6 to TRBJ2-1, with 10 bases aligning to TRBD2. This CDR3 has 16 residues. Trimming at V came to 0 bases and at J to 8 bases, leaving 8 bases not matched to a gene. The V gene's germline CDR1 is SGHDT and CDR2 YYEEEE. CDR3 residues: CASSLALAGEVDEQFF. The CDR3 DNA reads TGTGCCAGCAGCTTGGCCCTAGCGGGGGAAGTTGATGAGCAGTTCTTC.

The chain joins TRBV5-1 to TRBJ2-3, with 13 positions matching TRBD2. Germline V gene lookup returns CDR1 SGHRS and CDR2 YFSETQ. This CDR3 contains 16 residues. Trimming removed 5 bases from V and 4 bases from J; junction bases left unmatched: 7. CDR3 protein: CASRPLTSGGSDTQYF. The CDR3, as DNA: TGCGCCAGCAGGCCCCTGACTAGCGGGGGGTCAGATACGCAGTATTTT.

The V and J genes are TRBV2 and TRBJ1-5, with D perhaps matching TRBD1 (6 bases). The ends were cut back, 4 bases at V and 4 bases at J, with 11 bases in the middle. Germline values: CDR1 SNHLY, CDR2 FYNNEI. There are 14 residues in the CDR3. The CDR3 here is CASSVRQGNQPQHF. The CDR3 DNA is TGTGCCAGCAGTGTAAGGCAGGGGAATCAGCCCCAGCATTTT.

CDR3 sequence (DNA): TGTGCCAGCAGTTCCCATAGCGGGGGGGCCGGTGAGCAGTTCTTC. Translated, it gives CASSSHSGGAGEQFF. The chain uses TRBV6-5 and TRBJ2-1; the match to TRBD2 covers 11 bases. V shed 4 bases, J shed 9 bases, and the junction held 8 bases outside the gene matches. Looked up from germline, CDR1 is MNHEY and CDR2 is SVGAGI. The CDR3 totals 15 residues.